This TCR beta chain was documented in a study of blood T cells in healthy people across ages. Concerning this clonotype: Its specificity is unknown.

For the second PCR, which ran for about 7 to 11 cycles, a sample-barcoded 5' primer and a J-beta primer mix were used. A 12-random-nucleotide template-switch adaptor tagged each cDNA molecule. TCRdb reprocessed the 5' RACE reads with MiXCR, giving one entry per CDR3 protein. The sample consists of over 1,500,000 distinct CDR3 sequences, around half of them appearing once. Points from the study as a whole: Per million T cells, TCR beta diversity dropped about linearly as age rose. Lack of knowledge of donor CMV status possibly confounded expanded clonotype changes. Unsorted PBMCs blocked a conclusive comparison of naive and antigen-experienced cells.

The CDR3 loop spans 16 amino acids. Looked up from germline, CDR1 is PRHDT and CDR2 is FYEKMQ (reference sequence). With 5 bases removed from V and 0 bases from J, the gap between germline ends came to 16 bases. This sequence originates from a woman in her thirties or forties in good health. The chain has TRBV13 and TRBJ1-1; the D is unclear. The sample taken for sequencing was blood. The CDR3 DNA reads as TGTGCCAGCAGCCCAACGGACGCCAAAATGAACACTGAAGCTTTCTTT. This sequence encodes CASSPTDAKMNTEAFF. Full variable domain (remainder filled in from reference TRBV13 and TRBJ1-1): AAGVIQSPRHLIKEKRETATLKCYPIPRHDTVYWYQQGPGQDPQFLISFYEKMQSDKGSIPDRFSAQQFSDYHSELNMSSLELGDSALYFCASSPTDAKMNTEAFFGQGTRLTVV.